A single sample gave rise to the 27 T cell receptor beta chains below, sequenced in a study of cytomegalovirus exposure and HLA in healthy donors. Produced via immunoSEQ multiplex PCR; TCRdb's table is partial and in-frame only. The sample gives 150,000 to 200,000 clones, roughly 82% of which show up once; roughly 7% is in the top ten. Sequenced input: PBMCs. The origin of the receptors is a man between 18 and 35 years old in good health and CMV-seropositive.

This clone was seen only a few times. The chain is built from TRBV7-2 and TRBJ2-5; TRBD1 aligns across 8 bases. CDR3 length: 16 amino acids. CDR1 SGHTA and CDR2 FQGNSA come from the germline V gene. Germline trimming cut 5 bases from V and 5 bases from J; bases unmatched to any gene: 13. The CDR3 here is CASSLNPQGDGETQYF. The CDR3 nucleotides read TGTGCCAGCAGCCTCAACCCACAGGGGGACGGTGAGACCCAGTACTTC.

This clone was recorded a few times. The chain is built from TRBV4-3 and TRBJ2-1; 7 nucleotides match TRBD2. This CDR3 contains 14 residues. The germline gives CDR1 LGHNA, CDR2 YSLEER. Trimming at V came to 1 base and at J to 9 bases, leaving 6 bases not matched to a gene. The CDR3 DNA follows: TGCGCCAGCAGCCAAGGGGCGGGAGAGCGTGAGCAGTTCTTC. Translation gives CASSQGAGEREQFF.

V usage is TRBV19 and J usage is TRBJ2-1, with D unclear. V dropped 7 bases and J dropped 2 bases, with 15 bases sitting between them. The CDR3 extends over 15 amino acids. The germline V gene encodes CDR1 LNHDA and CDR2 SQIVND (reference sequence). CDR3 coding DNA: TGTGCCAGTACCCGATCGGCGGAGACCTACAATGAGCAGTTCTTC. Its protein is CASTRSAETYNEQFF.

The gene calls are TRBV6-6 and TRBJ2-5; 9 bases fit TRBD2. There are 16 residues in the CDR3. CDR1 MNHNY and CDR2 SVGAGI come from the germline V gene (reference sequence). V was clipped by 2 bases and J by 7 bases; unmatched bases: 11. In DNA form, the CDR3 reads TGTGCCAGCAGTTACGGGGCTAGCGGGACCCCCGGGACCCAGTACTTC. Residues: CASSYGASGTPGTQYF.

V usage is TRBV27 and J usage is TRBJ2-3; D possibly corresponds to TRBD2 (6 bases). V was trimmed by 7 bases and J by 1 base, leaving 21 bases between them. Germline CDR1 MNHEY, CDR2 SMNVEV (reference sequence). The CDR3 is made up of 17 amino acids. The DNA of the CDR3 is TGTGCCAGCACGGACTACCAAACCCCAGGTGGCACAGATACGCAGTATTTT. It translates to CASTDYQTPGGTDTQYF.

The rearrangement uses TRBV11-2 and TRBJ1-1, with TRBD1 identical over 10 bases. The V and J ends lost 2 bases and 5 bases, in that order; junction bases with no gene match: 11. Germline CDR1 is SGHAT and CDR2 is FQNNGV. CDR3 size: 17 residues. CDR3 residues: CASSLWTGGVFKTEAFF. The CDR3 DNA follows: TGTGCCAGCAGCTTATGGACAGGGGGTGTTTTTAAGACTGAAGCTTTCTTT.

The genes are TRBV30 and TRBJ2-5; perhaps TRBD1 as D (5 bases). The CDR3 covers 14 residues. Germline CDR1 and CDR2: GTSNPN and SVGIG (reference sequence). V lost 0 bases and J lost 3, with 11 bases in between. This CDR3 reads CAWSVTVGEETQYF. In DNA form, the CDR3 reads TGTGCCTGGAGTGTTACAGTAGGGGAAGAGACCCAGTACTTC.

The V gene is TRBV30, the J gene TRBJ1-2; TRBD1 might be the D (5 bases). Trimming shortened V by 6 bases and J by 6 bases, and 17 bases separated the two germline ends. CDR3 size: 13 residues. Germline CDR1 reads GTSNPN; CDR2 reads SVGIG (reference sequence). CDR3: CACLLTALDGYTF. Here the CDR3 DNA reads TGTGCCTGCCTATTGACAGCCCTAGATGGCTACACCTTC.

This clone was found a few times. The rearrangement links TRBV7-9 to TRBJ1-4; D not resolved. Trimming shortened V by 8 bases and J by 4 bases, and 14 bases separated the two germline ends. In germline, CDR1 is SEHNR, CDR2 FQNEAQ (reference sequence). CDR3 length: 14 amino acids. CDR3 in amino acids: CASLGGSGNEKLFF. The DNA of the CDR3 is TGTGCCAGCCTCGGAGGTAGTGGTAATGAAAAACTGTTTTTT. The complete variable domain, with remaining parts taken from reference TRBV7-9 and TRBJ1-4, reads DTGVSQNPRHKITKRGQNVTFRCDPISEHNRLYWYRQTLGQGPEFLTYFQNEAQLEKSRLLSDRFSAERPKGSFSTLEIQRTEQGDSAMYLCASLGGSGNEKLFFGSGTQLSVL.

The chain couples TRBV5-1 to TRBJ2-1, with D maybe TRBD1 (6 bases). CDR3 length: 14 amino acids. Germline V gene data show CDR1 as SGHRS and CDR2 as YFSETQ. Trimming removed 4 bases from V and 6 bases from J, with 14 bases in between. The CDR3, as DNA: TGCGCCAGCAGCCGGCAGACAGGCTCCAATGAGCAGTTCTTC. The encoded protein is CASSRQTGSNEQFF.

The rearrangement joins TRBV10-3 to TRBJ1-1; TRBD1 is a possible D gene (5 bases). Germline CDR1 ENHRY, CDR2 SYGVKD. This CDR3 is built from 15 residues. V was shortened by 3 bases and J by 0 bases, with 11 bases between the two germline ends. The CDR3 is CAISDRGRMNTEAFF. CDR3 nucleotides: TGTGCCATCAGTGATAGGGGCAGGATGAACACTGAAGCTTTCTTT.

J is TRBJ2-7 and V is TRBV7-2, with TRBD1 matching 7 bases. With 5 bases clipped from V and 6 bases from J, the junction kept 13 bases outside the gene matches. This CDR3 region has 15 residues. Germline V gene sequence: CDR1 SGHTA, CDR2 FQGNSA. This CDR3 reads CASSKAGTVEIEQYF. CDR3 DNA sequence: TGTGCCAGCAGCAAAGCCGGGACAGTGGAGATCGAGCAGTACTTC.

V usage is TRBV6-5 and J usage is TRBJ1-1, with 8 bases identical to TRBD1. The CDR3 consists of 14 residues. The J segment lost 1 base and the V segment lost 6 bases, leaving 4 bases of the junction unmatched. Germline V gene lookup returns CDR1 MNHEY and CDR2 SVGAGI. In DNA, the CDR3 is TGTGCCAGCAGACGAGGACAGGGGAACACTGAAGCTTTCTTT. Translated: CASRRGQGNTEAFF.

This chain links TRBV9 with TRBJ2-1, with 9 bases lining up with TRBD2. Per the germline V gene, CDR1 is SGDLS and CDR2 is YYNGEE. This CDR3 comprises 15 residues. The V gene end was trimmed by 0 bases and the J gene end by 7 bases; junction bases not matched to a gene: 5. As DNA, the CDR3 is TGTGCCAGCAGCGTAGATCCTAGCGGGGCGAATGAGCAGTTCTTC. Translation gives CASSVDPSGANEQFF.

This chain uses TRBV9 with TRBJ2-7; 9 positions match TRBD2. V gave up 0 bases and J gave up 2 bases; unmatched junction bases: 6. Germline V gives CDR1 SGDLS, CDR2 YYNGEE. CDR3 length: 16 amino acids. CDR3 nucleotides: TGTGCCAGCAGCGTAGAGGGCGGGAGGGCCCCCTACGAGCAGTACTTC. Translating it yields CASSVEGGRAPYEQYF.

The chain links TRBV28 to TRBJ2-5; 7 positions agree with TRBD2. The J segment lost 5 bases and the V segment lost 11 bases, leaving 14 bases of the junction unmatched. The CDR3 has 14 amino acids. Looked up from germline, CDR1 is MDHEN and CDR2 is SYDVKM. Here the CDR3 reads CAGGEGRTEETQYF. CDR3 nucleotides: TGTGCCGGGGGGGAGGGGCGGACCGAGGAGACCCAGTACTTC. The full variable domain, in which reference TRBV28 and TRBJ2-5 provide the parts outside the CDR3, is DVKVTQSSRYLVKRTGEKVFLECVQDMDHENMFWYRQDPGLGLRLIYFSYDVKMKEKGDIPEGYSVSREKKERFSLILESASTNQTSMYLCAGGEGRTEETQYFGPGTRLLVL.

This chain links TRBV7-2 with TRBJ2-7; 11 bases align to TRBD2. V shed 5 bases, J shed 3 bases, and the junction held 6 bases outside the gene matches. This CDR3 comprises 15 residues. The V gene's germline CDR1 is SGHTA and CDR2 FQGNSA. CDR3 bases: TGTGCCAGCAGCGGGGGGACTAGCGGAAACTACGAGCAGTACTTC. It yields the protein CASSGGTSGNYEQYF.

V is TRBV28 and J is TRBJ1-2; unclear D gene. V was pared by 5 bases and J by 0 bases, with 13 bases between. The length of the CDR3 is 15 residues. Per the germline V gene, CDR1 is MDHEN and CDR2 is SYDVKM. CDR3 nucleotide sequence: TGTGCCAGCAGTGCCCCGGGAGAAGCTAACTATGGCTACACCTTC. It encodes CASSAPGEANYGYTF.

The chain recombines TRBV6-5 with TRBJ2-7; D perhaps matches TRBD2 (6 bases). The CDR3 is 14 residues long. Trimming took off 2 bases at V and 3 bases at J, with 11 bases between the two ends. From germline, CDR1 is MNHEY and CDR2 SVGAGI. CDR3 bases: TGTGCCAGCAGTTACACCGACGGGAGCTACGAGCAGTACTTC. This sequence encodes CASSYTDGSYEQYF.

Only a few counts were recorded for this clone. The CDR3 nucleotides are TGTGCCAGCAGCCTTGGTGGGCTAGCGGGAGGGGATGAGCAGTTCTTC. It codes for CASSLGGLAGGDEQFF. The chain is built from TRBV5-5 and TRBJ2-1; TRBD2 aligns across 12 bases. Trimming cost V 4 bases and J 8 bases; bases outside gene matches: 10. From germline, CDR1 is SGHKS and CDR2 YYEKEE (reference sequence). CDR3 size: 16 residues.

This chain connects TRBV28 to TRBJ1-4, with D possibly matching TRBD1 (5 bases). The CDR3 consists of 14 residues. V lost 8 bases, J lost 4 bases, and 14 bases lay in between. Per germline, CDR1 MDHEN and CDR2 SYDVKM. The DNA of the CDR3 is TGTGCCAGCGGGAACCCGGGGGTTAATGAAAAACTGTTTTTT. This gives the protein CASGNPGVNEKLFF.

The genes are TRBV6-6 and TRBJ2-1; tentative D call: TRBD1 (6 bases). The V end was cut by 0 bases, the J end by 2 bases, with 11 bases between. CDR1 is MNHNY and CDR2 is SVGAGI in the germline V gene (reference sequence). This CDR3 spans 16 amino acids. The CDR3 here is CASSYSETGAYNEQFF. CDR3 in DNA: TGTGCCAGCAGTTACTCCGAGACAGGAGCCTACAATGAGCAGTTCTTC.

V gene TRBV4-3 combines with J gene TRBJ1-2; D is ambiguous. Trimming took 1 base from V and 1 from J, leaving 10 bases between them. The CDR3 is 15 amino acids. Germline loops: CDR1 LGHNA, CDR2 YSLEER. In nucleotides, the CDR3 is TGCGCCAGCAGCCAAGTGGTCAGAAATAACTATGGCTACACCTTC. It translates to CASSQVVRNNYGYTF.

This sequence joins TRBV5-1 and TRBJ2-5, with 10 bases lining up with TRBD2. The J segment lost 5 bases and the V segment lost 4 bases, leaving 11 bases of the junction unmatched. Per germline, CDR1 SGHRS and CDR2 YFSETQ. CDR3 length equals 16 residues. CDR3 DNA: TGCGCCAGCAGCCCAAATGTAGCGGGAGGTTTGGAGACCCAGTACTTC. It specifies CASSPNVAGGLETQYF.

Comment on this clone: Other DNA sequences in the same sample also yield this CDR3. V usage is TRBV4-1 and J usage is TRBJ2-3; 7 bases align to TRBD2. Losses at the gene ends were 0 bases for V and 3 bases for J; bases not matched to a gene: 3. The length of the CDR3 is 15 residues. Germline CDR1 is MGHRA and CDR2 is YSYEKL. CDR3 residues: CASSQELARTDTQYF. The CDR3 DNA reads TGCGCCAGCAGCCAAGAACTAGCGAGAACAGATACGCAGTATTTT.

This rearrangement joins TRBV11-2 to TRBJ2-4; D is unresolved. CDR1 and CDR2 (germline): SGHAT, FQNNGV. The CDR3 loop spans 16 amino acids. Trimming shortened V by 5 bases and J by 0 bases, and 14 bases separated the two germline ends. This CDR3 reads CASSPFSLLAKNIQYF. DNA for the CDR3: TGTGCCAGCAGCCCCTTCTCGCTACTAGCCAAAAACATTCAGTACTTC.

This rearrangement joins TRBV10-3 to TRBJ2-2; 10 nucleotides align to TRBD1. Looked up from germline, CDR1 is ENHRY and CDR2 is SYGVKD. J lost 1 base, V lost 10 bases, and 12 bases had no gene match. The CDR3 extends over 17 amino acids. The CDR3 loop is CATYRARDRGNTGELFF. In DNA, the CDR3 is TGTGCCACTTACCGAGCACGGGACAGGGGGAACACCGGGGAGCTGTTTTTT.